This T cell receptor beta chain originates from a study of shared clonotypes between healthy human individuals. Germline CDR1 and CDR2: MGHRA and YSYEKL. This CDR3 is built from 16 residues. Losses at the gene ends were 0 bases for V and 3 bases for J; bases not matched to a gene: 5. PCR replicates performed on unsorted PBMC used approximately 310 ng DNA, about 30,000 T cell genomes. TCRdb's copy holds only in-frame clones and misses some; the assay was immunoSEQ multiplex PCR. The sample consists of roughly 500,000 clones, 70% to 80% of them appearing once. Donors were Caucasian adults residing in Nashville, Tennessee, USA.

Source material: PBMCs. This receptor was identified in a middle-aged woman in good health. Some clones in this sample may be carry-over from other donors' samples. The V and J genes are TRBV4-1 and TRBJ2-7, with 10 bases aligning to TRBD1. Here the CDR3 reads CASSQDPGQGIYEQYF. CDR3 nucleotide sequence: TGCGCCAGCAGCCAAGACCCGGGACAGGGGATCTACGAGCAGTACTTC.